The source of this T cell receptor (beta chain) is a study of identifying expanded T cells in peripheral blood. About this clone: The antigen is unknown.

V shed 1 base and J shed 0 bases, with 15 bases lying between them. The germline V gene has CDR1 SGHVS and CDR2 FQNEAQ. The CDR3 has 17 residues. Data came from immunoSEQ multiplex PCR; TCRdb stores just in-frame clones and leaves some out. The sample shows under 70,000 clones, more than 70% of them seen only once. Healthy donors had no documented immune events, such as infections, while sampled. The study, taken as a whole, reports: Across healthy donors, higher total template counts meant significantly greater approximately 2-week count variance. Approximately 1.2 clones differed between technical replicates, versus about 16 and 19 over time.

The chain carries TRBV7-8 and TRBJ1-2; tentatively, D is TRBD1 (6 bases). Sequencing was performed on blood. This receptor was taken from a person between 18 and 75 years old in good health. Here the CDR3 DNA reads TGTGCCAGCAGCTTAGTGGGGGCTCCGTTAGCTAACTATGGCTACACCTTC. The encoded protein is CASSLVGAPLANYGYTF.